The sequence of this TCR beta chain was determined in a study of regulatory T cells in long-lasting Graves disease. Study results and limitations: Persistent Graves' patients showed reduced TCR diversity versus newly diagnosed patients. Favored usage of TRBV28, TRBJ1-2 and TRBJ2-5 was recorded in persistent disease.

The authors built TCR beta libraries using iRepertoire HTBI primers and Arm-PCR of CDR3 regions. One entry per CDR3 protein results from TCRdb running MiXCR on the multiplex PCR reads. The table includes 300,000 to 350,000 distinct CDR3 sequences, less than 20% detected once. Described time point: persistent/refractory GD, antithyroid drugs over 5 years with positive TRAb. Making the TCR library involved RNA that had been extracted from PBMCs. The authors diagnosed Graves' disease using American Thyroid Association guidelines. Tubes containing EDTA received about 9.4 milliliters of drawn peripheral blood. On this clonotype: Its matching antigen is unknown.

The V end was cut by 8 bases, the J end by 1 base, with 11 bases between. CDR3 length: 13 residues. Germline V lookup: CDR1 KGHSH, CDR2 LQKENI. The chain has TRBV18 and TRBJ1-1; D unclear. Material: peripheral blood mononuclear cells (PBMCs), obtained when the disease was refractory, from a patient treated with antithyroid drugs. The receptor was isolated from a female donor with Graves disease. CDR3 nucleotide sequence: TGTGCCAGCGGAGACCAAAGGAACACTGAAGCTTTCTTT. As protein: CASGDQRNTEAFF.